Listed below are T cell receptor beta chains from one sample, sequenced in a study of blood T cell repertoires in COVID-19. TCRdb's copy holds only in-frame clones and misses some; the assay was immunoSEQ multiplex PCR. The sample holds approximately 260,000 clones, about 80% seen once. The sample consisted of PBMCs or T cells enriched from blood (not recorded which). The receptors originated from a man aged 50-59 years who had recovered from COVID-19. Each CDR3 is given with its conserved first and last residue. The D gene is left open where the match is weak. A row's size may be missing; if present it is once, few, many or a size class.

TRBV7-8	-	few	TRBJ2-7	TGTGCCAGCAGCGAAGTAGCCCCTATCAAGGGGTACGAGCAGTACTTC	CASSEVAPIKGYEQYF
TRBV5-1	-	medium-sized	TRBJ1-2	TGCGCCAGCAGCCGGGACATTTCTAACTATGGCTACACCTTC	CASSRDISNYGYTF
TRBV5-5	-	-	TRBJ1-1	TGTGCCAGCAGCTTGTCGCCAGGGTGGGCGAACACTGAAGCTTTCTTT	CASSLSPGWANTEAFF
TRBV6-1	TRBD2	-	TRBJ2-3	TGTGCCAGCAGTGCGACGCTAGCGGGAGTCACAGATACGCAGTATTTT	CASSATLAGVTDTQYF
TRBV2	TRBD2	-	TRBJ2-7	TGTGCCAGCACCCTGGGACTAGCAGGCGAGCAGTACTTC	CASTLGLAGEQYF
TRBV12-3/TRBV12-4	-	-	TRBJ2-3	TGTGCCAGCAGTCAGGGAATCCGATACAGGTTGTATTTT	CASSQGIRYRLYF
TRBV30	-	few	TRBJ2-5	TGTGCCTGGAGTGCTAAAGAGACCCAGTACTTC	CAWSAKETQYF
TRBV4-2	-	-	TRBJ2-7	TGTGCCAGCAGCCACGCCGGGGGACCCGGGGACGAGCAGTACTTC	CASSHAGGPGDEQYF
TRBV6-5	-	few	TRBJ2-1	TGTGCCAGCAGTTACAGTGGTAGTTGGTATGAGCAGTTCTTC	CASSYSGSWYEQFF
TRBV9	-	-	TRBJ1-1	TGTGCCAGCAGCGCAACACCGGGGGGAACAGCTTTCTTT	CASSATPGGTAFF
TRBV19	-	few	TRBJ1-1	TGTGCCAGTAGTATAGGAGCGGGGCTGAACACTGAAGCTTTCTTT	CASSIGAGLNTEAFF
TRBV15	-	-	TRBJ1-1	TGTGCCACCAGCAGAGAGAGTTACGCTTTCTTT	CATSRESYAFF
TRBV2	TRBD1	-	TRBJ1-1	TGTGCCAGCAGGCGGGACAGGGGCAGGGGGAACACTGAAGCTTTCTTT	CASRRDRGRGNTEAFF
TRBV7-2	TRBD1	-	TRBJ1-5	TGTGCCAGCAGCGACAGGGTTTTTCAGCCCCAGCATTTT	CASSDRVFQPQHF
TRBV5-1	TRBD1	once	TRBJ1-4	TGCGCCAGCAGCCTAGGACAGGGTAATGAAAAACTGTTTTTT	CASSLGQGNEKLFF
TRBV19	TRBD1	-	TRBJ2-3	TGTGCCAGTAGTGCCCGGGACAGGGGCCTGGAAGATACGCAGTATTTT	CASSARDRGLEDTQYF
TRBV19	-	-	TRBJ1-5	TGTGCCAGTAATCTGGCGGGGGAGGGGAGCCATCAGCCCCAGCATTTT	CASNLAGEGSHQPQHF
TRBV5-1	TRBD1	-	TRBJ2-1	TGCGCCAGCAGCGCCTCCGGGACAGGCAACAATGAGCAGTTCTTC	CASSASGTGNNEQFF
TRBV9	-	once	TRBJ1-1	TGTGCCAGCAGCCCCAGGACTGCCGCCGTGAACACTGAAGCTTTCTTT	CASSPRTAAVNTEAFF
TRBV27	TRBD2	-	TRBJ2-4	TGTGCCAGCAGTTCCCACCCCGGGACTAGCGGGAGGGGAAACATTCAGTACTTC	CASSSHPGTSGRGNIQYF
TRBV2	TRBD2	-	TRBJ2-1	TGTGCCAGCAGTCCCTCACGGGCTAGCGGGAGGGCCGATGAGCAGTTCTTC	CASSPSRASGRADEQFF
TRBV5-1	TRBD2	-	TRBJ2-2	TGCGCCAGCAGCTCTTTAGCGGGAACAACCGGGGAGCTGTTTTTT	CASSSLAGTTGELFF
TRBV3-1/TRBV3-2	-	-	TRBJ1-1	TGTGCCAGCAGCCCCTCCCCCGACAGGATCCTTAAGGAAGCTTTCTTT	CASSPSPDRILKEAFF
TRBV2	TRBD2	-	TRBJ2-7	TGTGCCAGCAGTGAAGGGGGACTAGCGGGAGAATACGAGCAGTACTTC	CASSEGGLAGEYEQYF
TRBV19	-	-	TRBJ2-1	TGTGCCAGTAGTATAGCCGCTAGCAAGGCCGATGAGCAGTTCTTC	CASSIAASKADEQFF
TRBV6-5	TRBD1	-	TRBJ1-2	TGTGCCAGCAGACCCGGACAGGGGGGGATCGGCTACACCTTC	CASRPGQGGIGYTF
TRBV18	-	-	TRBJ2-3	TGTGCCAGCTCACCGGACAGTCCCCGAGATACGCAGTATTTT	CASSPDSPRDTQYF
TRBV3-1/TRBV3-2	TRBD2	-	TRBJ2-1	TGTGCCAGCAGCCAGGGGGGGGACGAGCAGTTCTTC	CASSQGGDEQFF
TRBV27	TRBD1	-	TRBJ1-1	TGTGCCAGCAGTGCCCACAGGGGCGGGAACACTGAAGCTTTCTTT	CASSAHRGGNTEAFF
TRBV7-2	TRBD2	-	TRBJ2-1	TGTGCCAGCAGCCCGGGGGGGGGCTCCTACAATGAGCAGTTCTTC	CASSPGGGSYNEQFF
TRBV4-3	TRBD2	-	TRBJ2-7	TGCGCCAGCAGGGCCCCGGGGCGGGAGGGCGACGAGCAGTACTTC	CASRAPGREGDEQYF
TRBV7-8	-	-	TRBJ2-1	TGTGCCAGCAGCTTAGCGGTGCAGACACACAATGAGCAGTTCTTC	CASSLAVQTHNEQFF
TRBV4-1	TRBD1	once	TRBJ1-4	TGCGCCAGCAGCGATATCGGACAGGGAAGGGGAAAACTGTTTTTT	CASSDIGQGRGKLFF
TRBV19	-	-	TRBJ1-3	TGTGCCAGTAGTCCCAACTGGGGGCTCAGCTCTGGAAACACCATATATTTT	CASSPNWGLSSGNTIYF
TRBV18	TRBD2	many	TRBJ2-1	TGTGCCAGCTCACCCCTTCCCGGGACTAGCGGGAGAAGTCCCAATGAGCAGTTCTTC	CASSPLPGTSGRSPNEQFF
TRBV11-3	-	-	TRBJ1-4	TGTGCCAGCAGCTTGGAGGGAATGCGGACTAATGAAAAACTGTTTTTT	CASSLEGMRTNEKLFF
TRBV6-5	-	-	TRBJ1-4	TGTGCCAGCAGTCCCAGGGGAACTAATGAAAAACTGTTTTTT	CASSPRGTNEKLFF
TRBV21-1	-	-	TRBJ2-7	TGTGCCAGCAGCAACCAACGGTCCGAGCCCTACGAGCAGTACTTC	CASSNQRSEPYEQYF
TRBV5-4	TRBD1	-	TRBJ2-5	TGTGCCAGCAGCTTGGGGACAGGGGCAGAGACCCAGTACTTC	CASSLGTGAETQYF
TRBV6-5	-	-	TRBJ1-5	TGTGCCAGCAGACTTAACCGGGACTTCAATCAGCCCCAGCATTTT	CASRLNRDFNQPQHF
TRBV6-2/TRBV6-3	-	-	TRBJ2-2	TGTGCCAGCAGTTTCGGAGGGATCGGGGAGCTGTTTTTT	CASSFGGIGELFF
TRBV18	-	few	TRBJ2-7	TGTGCCAGCTCTCCTGAGGGGGGGAGCTCCTACGAGCAGTACTTC	CASSPEGGSSYEQYF
TRBV5-4	TRBD2	-	TRBJ2-7	TGTGCCAGCAGCTTAGGGCTAGCGGGGGGAGATAGCGAGCAGTACTTC	CASSLGLAGGDSEQYF
TRBV18	-	-	TRBJ2-7	TGTGCCAGCTCACTCGGAGGTGACTCCTACGAGCAGTACTTC	CASSLGGDSYEQYF
TRBV10-3	-	few	TRBJ1-1	TGTGCCATCAGTGAGGGGGGGGCAGGCACCGGGCTTTTT	CAISEGGAGTGLF
TRBV24-1	TRBD1	-	TRBJ1-4	TGTGCCACCAGTGATATCCGGGACAGACCCCATTTAGAACCAACTAATGAAAAACTGTTTTTT	CATSDIRDRPHLEPTNEKLFF
TRBV21-1	-	-	TRBJ2-1	TGTGCCAGCAGCCGGGTCCAGGGACAGGCGGGGGATGAGCAGTTCTTC	CASSRVQGQAGDEQFF
TRBV12-2	-	many	TRBJ2-6	TGTGCAAGTCGCTTCCGAAGGACTGAAGAGTCTGGGGCCAACGTCCTGACTTTC	CASRFRRTEESGANVLTF
TRBV6-5	-	-	TRBJ1-2	TGTGCCAGCAGTTACTCACCGGGAAATTATGGCTACACCTTC	CASSYSPGNYGYTF
TRBV11-2	TRBD2	-	TRBJ2-7	TGTGCCAGCAGCCGAGGGGGAGCTAGCGGGGACTCCTACGAGCAGTACTTC	CASSRGGASGDSYEQYF
TRBV3-1/TRBV3-2	TRBD1	-	TRBJ2-7	TGTGCCAGCAGCCAAGATTGGGGGACAGGGATGTATCGGCAGTACTTC	CASSQDWGTGMYRQYF
TRBV11-2	-	-	TRBJ2-7	TGTGCCAGCAGCTTAACGGGGAGGACCTACGAGCAGTACTTC	CASSLTGRTYEQYF
TRBV5-8	-	-	TRBJ2-3	TGTGCCAGCAGCCTATACAACCGACCACAGGGAGGCACAGATACGCAGTATTTT	CASSLYNRPQGGTDTQYF
TRBV6-5	TRBD2	-	TRBJ2-7	TGTGCCAGCAGTCGGACTAGCGGGACCTACGAGCAGTACTTC	CASSRTSGTYEQYF